The T cell receptor beta chain described here comes from a study of beta chain features in type 1 diabetes. Germline CDR1 reads SGHTA; CDR2 reads FQGNSA. V was trimmed by 2 bases and J by 6 bases, leaving 13 bases between them. This CDR3 contains 14 residues. All of the isolated RNA was reverse transcribed, so expressed TCRB transcripts were sequenced. TCRdb keeps only in-frame clones here, not all; method: immunoSEQ multiplex PCR. The sample comprises about 900,000 clones, under 20% of which are singletons, and around 0.02% rests with the top ten. Per donor, one heparinised blood draw averaged around 0.12 L.

Sequenced material: naive CD4+ T cells from blood. This sequence originates from a woman aged 18-29 years in good health. The chain employs TRBV7-2 and TRBJ1-2; D unclear. The CDR3 sequence: CASSLSRHGDGYTF. CDR3 coding DNA: TGTGCCAGCAGCTTATCTCGGCATGGGGATGGCTACACCTTC.